This T cell receptor beta chain was captured in a study of cytomegalovirus exposure and HLA in healthy donors. V was shortened by 4 bases and J by 3 bases, with 19 bases between the two germline ends. The germline CDR1 and CDR2 sequences are SGHDN and FVKESK. CDR3 length: 17 residues. Repertoires were generated with immunoSEQ multiplex PCR, while TCRdb's copy carries only in-frame clones and drops some. The repertoire holds about 130,000 clones, with roughly 89% as singletons. This clonotype originated in a woman aged 18-30 years in good health and CMV-seropositive. The rearrangement links TRBV14 to TRBJ2-1; D unclear. Sequences were obtained from PBMCs. CDR3 nucleotides: TGTGCCAGCAGCCGTGAGATGGGCCCCGAGAGCTACAATGAGCAGTTCTTC. Amino acids: CASSREMGPESYNEQFF.